This T cell receptor beta chain originates from a study of blood T cell repertoires in COVID-19 (dated by TCRdb to the early 2020s). About the full investigation: Samples covering the acute and convalescent phases of COVID-19 were provided by collaborators in the United States, Italy and Spain. HLA class I and class II types, where available, came from metadata supplied by the sample provider rather than from assay-based typing. The samples were drawn from two sources: the first 160 participants of the ongoing ImmuneRACE study, and some 1,300 subjects contributed by 6 global collaborators. Sample metadata almost always included a de-identified subject ID, COVID-19 status, age in years and sex. The repertoires were made available in a free public database intended to serve as a resource for research on the immune response to SARS-CoV-2. The prospective study material was composed of cDNA or gDNA derived from T cells, B-cell-depleted T cells, or PBMCs. Subjects who had been exposed to COVID-19, were actively infected with it, or had recovered from it provided the deeply sampled blood TCRbeta repertoires that made up the dataset.

Broader findings and caveats from the paper: Clinical and demographic metadata were provided uncurated, with the amount varying by source and participant.

In the prospective study, participants were roughly 18 to 89 years old, resided in about two dozen geographic areas of the United States, and were enrolled through a virtual design. In the prospective study, participants were assigned to cohorts based on the clinical history participants reported in a screening survey and a study questionnaire. Recovered participants in ImmuneRACE Cohort 3 were defined by two consecutive negative NP/OP PCR tests, clearance by a healthcare professional, or resolution of symptoms. In the prospective study, mobile phlebotomists collected whole blood, serum and a nasopharyngeal or oropharyngeal swab from each participant. Participants in the prospective study had the option to provide additional blood draws and questionnaires over a roughly two-month period. Blood samples from the prospective study were shipped frozen or at room temperature prior to DNA extraction.

CDR1 and CDR2, looked up from the germline V gene, are ENHRY and SYGVKD. The V end loses 4 bases and the J end loses 6 bases, and a stretch of 19 bases separates them. The cysteine opens and the phenylalanine closes a CDR3 of 15 amino acids. CDR3 DNA is the only sequence kept; it has 45 bases, read in frame from the first base. TCRbeta CDR3 regions were amplified from genomic DNA by means of the immunoSEQ Assay, a bias-controlled multiplex PCR. The original pipeline was this. Within the assay, amplification of reference gene primers was used to estimate how many nucleated cells each sample contained. To quantify the absolute abundance of each unique TCRbeta CDR3 rearrangement, sequence reads were collapsed and filtered. For each sample, productive Simpson clonality was calculated as the square root of Simpson's diversity index across productive rearrangements. The clones in this table, taken by TCRdb from immuneACCESS, are in-frame only. Not every clone is retained; where verified, under half of the shortfall comes from an unresolved V gene, and the cause of the rest is unknown. The DNA was the basis for D and trimming; V, J and clone size are from that table. The sample table records about 370,000 clones; approximately 92% of these occur just once. The top ten constitute roughly 1% of the sample.

About this clone itself: It has no known antigen specificity. Base qualities are not provided; no much larger clone lies one nucleotide away.

This sequence originates from a man between 18 and 29 years old who had recovered from COVID-19. Sequencing input: PBMCs or T cells enriched from blood (not recorded which). The V and J genes are TRBV10-3 and TRBJ2-7; a weak D assignment points to TRBD2 (5 bases agree). The DNA sequence is as follows: TGTGCCATCAGTGCAGCGGTGGGGTCGTTTATCGAGCAGTACTTC. This yields the protein CAISAAVGSFIEQYF.